Listed here are 5 T cell receptor beta chains from one sample, sequenced in a study of cytomegalovirus exposure and HLA in healthy donors. Use of 60 Vbeta and 13 Jbeta primers characterized the PCR. The repertoire was sequenced with immunoSEQ multiplex PCR; TCRdb's copy has only in-frame clones and lacks some. The table for this sample gives about 55,000 clones. The material sequenced was PBMCs. The receptors were gathered from a man aged 50-59 years in good health and CMV-seropositive.

The chain links TRBV6-1 to TRBJ2-7; 7 bases agree with TRBD1. The CDR3 covers 15 residues. V lost 0 bases and J lost 3; bases outside the gene matches: 5. Per germline, CDR1 MNHNS and CDR2 SASEGT. CDR3 in amino acids: CASSEASGTVYEQYF. As DNA, the CDR3 is TGTGCCAGCAGTGAAGCGTCCGGGACAGTCTACGAGCAGTACTTC.

The genes are TRBV18 and TRBJ1-4; no clear D gene. V lost 4 bases to trimming and J lost 7 bases, with 19 bases between them. The germline V gene encodes CDR1 KGHSH and CDR2 LQKENI. This CDR3 has 16 residues. CDR3 coding DNA: TGTGCCAGCTCACTCCCATCTTCCCGCCGAGGTGAAAAACTGTTTTTT. The encoded protein is CASSLPSSRRGEKLFF. Full variable domain (outside the CDR3, taken from reference TRBV18 and TRBJ1-4): NAGVMQNPRHLVRRRGQEARLRCSPMKGHSHVYWYRQLPEEGLKFMVYLQKENIIDESGMPKERFSAEFPKEGPSILRIQQVVRGDSAAYFCASSLPSSRRGEKLFFGSGTQLSVL.

This chain uses TRBV4-1 with TRBJ2-2, with D tentatively TRBD2 (5 bases). Germline loops: CDR1 MGHRA, CDR2 YSYEKL. The V and J ends lost 2 bases and 0 bases respectively, with 10 bases between them. This CDR3 is 16 amino acids long. The CDR3 sequence: CASSQQAAANTGELFF. The CDR3 DNA reads TGCGCCAGCAGCCAACAGGCAGCGGCGAACACCGGGGAGCTGTTTTTT.

As to this clone: Other DNA sequences of this sample code for an identical CDR3. The chain uses TRBV19 and TRBJ2-7; D ambiguous. Germline values: CDR1 LNHDA, CDR2 SQIVND (reference sequence). The CDR3 spans 11 residues. V lost 5 bases and J lost 2, with 4 bases in between. The CDR3 here is CASSSTYEQYF. The CDR3, as DNA: TGTGCCAGTAGTTCTACCTACGAGCAGTACTTC.

The rearrangement joins TRBV7-9 to TRBJ2-1; D gene uncertain. CDR1 and CDR2 from the germline V gene are SEHNR and FQNEAQ (reference sequence). This CDR3 region has 9 residues. Between the trimmed V and J ends, which lost 6 bases and 12 bases, there was a span of 6 bases. The CDR3 DNA is TGTGCCAGCAGTCATTTGCAGTTCTTC. Translation gives CASSHLQFF.